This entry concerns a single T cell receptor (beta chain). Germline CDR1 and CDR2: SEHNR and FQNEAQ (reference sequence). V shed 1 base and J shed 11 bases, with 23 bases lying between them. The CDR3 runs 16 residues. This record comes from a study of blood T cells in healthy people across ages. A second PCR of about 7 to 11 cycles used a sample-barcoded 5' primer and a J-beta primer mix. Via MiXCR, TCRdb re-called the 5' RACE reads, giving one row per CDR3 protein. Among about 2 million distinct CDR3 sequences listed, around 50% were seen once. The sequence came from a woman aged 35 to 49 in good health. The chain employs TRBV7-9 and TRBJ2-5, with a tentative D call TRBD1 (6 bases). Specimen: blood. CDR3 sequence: CASSLDAGVGSNQQYF. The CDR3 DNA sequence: TGTGCCAGCAGCTTAGATGCAGGGGTTGGTTCTAATCAGCAGTACTTC.